Listed here are 31 T cell receptor beta chains from one sample, sequenced in a study of identical twins. One entry per CDR3 protein, called by TCRdb with MiXCR from the 5' RACE reads. The sample shows around 1.7 million distinct CDR3 sequences, about 32% of them seen only once. Sequenced sample: cord blood. These receptors all come from a newborn girl in good health.

This chain links TRBV20-1 with TRBJ1-5; D not certain. Trimming stripped 0 bases from V and 5 bases from J, with 11 bases between. CDR1 and CDR2 from the germline V gene are DFQATT and SNEGSKA (reference sequence). The CDR3 contains 14 residues. The CDR3 region is CSARDPSSHQPQHF. CDR3 bases: TGCAGTGCTAGAGATCCCAGCAGTCATCAGCCCCAGCATTTT.

This sequence joins TRBV12-3 or TRBV12-4 and TRBJ1-2; TRBD1 might be the D (5 bases). There are 14 residues in the CDR3. With 6 bases removed from V and 3 bases from J, the gap between germline ends came to 14 bases. CDR3 DNA sequence: TGTGCCAGCAGCACCTATGCGGGGGACTATGGCTACACCTTC. Translated: CASSTYAGDYGYTF.

In this sample, this clonotype turned up a few times. The CDR3 DNA reads as TGCGCCAGCAGCTTGGGGCGGGGGCTAGCGGGAATCTTCTACGAGCAGTACTTC. It yields the protein CASSLGRGLAGIFYEQYF. The chain carries TRBV5-1 and TRBJ2-7, with 9 bases aligning to TRBD2. Germline values: CDR1 SGHRS, CDR2 YFSETQ. V trimming: 0 bases; J trimming: 3 bases; junction bases outside the gene matches: 13. The CDR3 runs 18 residues. The full variable domain, in which reference TRBV5-1 and TRBJ2-7 provide the parts outside the CDR3, is KAGVTQTPRYLIKTRGQQVTLSCSPISGHRSVSWYQQTPGQGLQFLFEYFSETQRNKGNFPGRFSGRQFSNSRSEMNVSTLELGDSALYLCASSLGRGLAGIFYEQYFGPGTRLTVT.

A note on this clonotype: A read error may account for a junction end that differs from germline. The chain has TRBV7-6 and TRBJ1-6; possible D gene TRBD1, 6 bases. CDR1 and CDR2 from the germline V gene are SGHVS and FNYEAQ. The CDR3 runs to 14 residues. CDR3 residues: CAGSLYRVNSPLHF. In DNA form, the CDR3 reads TGTGCCGGCAGCTTATACAGGGTCAATTCACCCCTCCACTTT.

This clonotype was counted a few times. J is TRBJ2-1 and V is TRBV6-6; 9 nucleotides line up with TRBD1. Germline CDR1 and CDR2: MNHNY and SVGAGI (reference sequence). CDR3 length: 15 amino acids. Germline trimming cut 2 bases from V and 5 bases from J; bases unmatched to any gene: 4. The CDR3 DNA reads TGTGCCAGCAGTTACGGGGGGACAGGGCACAATGAGCAGTTCTTC. It codes for CASSYGGTGHNEQFF.

The chain carries TRBV20-1 and TRBJ2-5; TRBD2 matches 14 bases. Germline CDR1 reads DFQATT; CDR2 reads SNEGSKA (reference sequence). The CDR3 covers 14 residues. Trimming removed 4 bases from V and 4 bases from J; junction bases left unmatched: 2. CDR3 protein: CSAMGTSGRETQYF. Written as DNA, the CDR3 is TGCAGTGCTATGGGGACTAGCGGGAGAGAGACCCAGTACTTC.

The sample holds a few counts of this clonotype. V gene TRBV5-1 combines with J gene TRBJ1-2; possible D gene TRBD1, 6 bases. Trimming removed 4 bases at V and 8 bases at J, with 12 bases between. CDR1 and CDR2 from the germline V gene are SGHRS and YFSETQ. The CDR3 runs 12 residues. DNA for the CDR3: TGCGCCAGCAGCCGCGACAGGAGGGGCTACACCTTC. It translates to CASSRDRRGYTF.

This chain links TRBV28 with TRBJ2-3, with TRBD2 identical over 14 bases. The CDR3 extends over 20 amino acids. With 2 bases clipped from V and 4 bases from J, the junction kept 14 bases outside the gene matches. Germline CDR1 MDHEN, CDR2 SYDVKM. The CDR3 DNA follows: TGTGCCAGCAGTTTAAGTTCTTGGACTAGCGGGAGGCGTAGCGCAGATACGCAGTATTTT. Protein sequence: CASSLSSWTSGRRSADTQYF.

This clonotype was picked up a small number of times. The rearrangement links TRBV5-1 to TRBJ2-5; D call uncertain. V was shortened by 0 bases and J by 3 bases, with 9 bases between the two germline ends. Germline CDR1 is SGHRS and CDR2 is YFSETQ. The CDR3 loop spans 14 amino acids. The CDR3 DNA follows: TGCGCCAGCAGCTTGGACTGGGTAGAAGAGACCCAGTACTTC. This codes for CASSLDWVEETQYF.

This clonotype has just a few counts. The chain joins TRBV29-1 to TRBJ2-4, with a possible D match to TRBD1 (5 bases). The DNA end lines up better with TRBJ2-7; the J call may be wrong. Germline lookup yields CDR1 SQVTM and CDR2 ANQGSEA. The CDR3 length is 13 residues. In nucleotides, the CDR3 is TGCAGCGTTGAAACCAGGGTAAGGAACGAGCAGTACTTC. Encoded protein: CSVETRVRNEQYF.

The sample holds a few counts of this clonotype. The chain recombines TRBV9 with TRBJ2-1; D is perhaps TRBD2 (7 bases). Trimming took off 0 bases at V and 9 bases at J, with 13 bases between the two ends. Looked up from germline, CDR1 is SGDLS and CDR2 is YYNGEE. This CDR3 is 14 amino acids long. As DNA, the CDR3 is TGTGCCAGCAGCGTAGCTTGGGGGGGGCCTGAGCAGTTCTTC. Residues: CASSVAWGGPEQFF.

The chain uses TRBV12-3 or TRBV12-4 and TRBJ2-1; D is unclear. V was clipped by 6 bases and J by 0 bases, with 12 bases between them. The CDR3 runs 15 residues. In nucleotides, the CDR3 is TGTGCCAGCAGGAATGAGGCTAGCTCCTACAATGAGCAGTTCTTC. Amino acid sequence: CASRNEASSYNEQFF.

The chain combines TRBV27 with TRBJ2-1; TRBD2 aligns across 11 bases. The V segment lost 4 bases and the J segment 6 bases; nucleotides outside the gene matches: 5. CDR3 length: 15 residues. CDR1 and CDR2 (germline): MNHEY, SMNVEV (reference sequence). The CDR3 is CASSSPGTSGNEQFF. CDR3 DNA sequence: TGTGCCAGCAGTTCACCCGGGACTAGCGGCAATGAGCAGTTCTTC.

The chain is built from TRBV5-1 and TRBJ1-1; 9 bases fit TRBD1. Germline CDR1 and CDR2: SGHRS and YFSETQ. V lost 5 bases, J lost 3 bases, and 14 bases stayed unmatched. This CDR3 comprises 17 residues. CDR3 DNA: TGCGCCAGCAGTCTGTACGGGGAACAGGGGGCTCACACTGAAGCTTTCTTT. Protein sequence: CASSLYGEQGAHTEAFF.

The genes are TRBV21-1 and TRBJ1-5; the D segment call TRBD1 is taken from the table without a DNA check. TRBV21-1 is classified as a pseudogene. The CDR3 totals 15 residues. The CDR3 DNA sequence: TGTGCCAGCAGCAAACCCGGGCAGTACAATCAGCCCCAGCATTTT. Residues: CASSKPGQYNQPQHF.

The CDR3 loop reads CASVPSGRAYNEQFF. CDR3 DNA: TGTGCCAGCGTCCCTAGCGGGAGGGCCTACAATGAGCAGTTCTTC. This rearrangement joins TRBV12-3 or TRBV12-4 to TRBJ2-1, with 12 bases matching TRBD2. CDR3 length: 15 amino acids. J was trimmed by 2 bases and V by 8 bases; bases with no gene match: 4.

This clonotype was recorded many times. This chain connects TRBV10-3 to TRBJ2-3, with a possible D match to TRBD1 (6 bases). The CDR3 runs to 13 residues. Germline assignment: CDR1 ENHRY and CDR2 SYGVKD. The ends were cut back, 4 bases at V and 1 base at J, with 6 bases in the middle. This CDR3 reads CAISAGGTDTQYF. The CDR3 bases are TGTGCCATCAGTGCAGGGGGCACAGATACGCAGTATTTT.

The sample holds a few counts of this clonotype. The chain couples TRBV12-3 or TRBV12-4 to TRBJ1-2, with TRBD1 as a possible D gene (6 bases). Trimming shortened V by 3 bases and J by 6 bases, and 11 bases separated the two germline ends. The length of the CDR3 is 13 residues. The CDR3: CASSFHSGDGYTF. CDR3 nucleotides: TGTGCCAGCAGTTTTCACTCAGGGGATGGCTACACCTTC.

This chain uses TRBV20-1 with TRBJ1-5; TRBD1 agrees at 7 bases. This CDR3 spans 13 amino acids. Germline V gene sequence: CDR1 DFQATT, CDR2 SNEGSKA (reference sequence). After removal of 3 bases from V and 5 bases from J, the junction contained 4 bases not matched to a gene. The CDR3 sequence is CSARGQLYQPQHF. For the CDR3, the DNA is TGCAGTGCTAGGGGACAGTTATATCAGCCCCAGCATTTT.

This clonotype was seen a handful of times. The V gene is TRBV4-2, the J gene TRBJ2-3, with 15 nucleotides matching TRBD2. Per the germline V gene, CDR1 is LGHNA and CDR2 is YNFKEQ. J was trimmed by 0 bases and V by 6 bases; bases with no gene match: 10. The CDR3 runs 19 residues. The CDR3 spells CASRMTGTSGGRSTDTQYF. CDR3 nucleotide sequence: TGTGCCAGCAGGATGACCGGGACTAGCGGGGGGCGGAGCACAGATACGCAGTATTTT.

V and J are TRBV15 and TRBJ2-5, with a possible D match to TRBD1 (6 bases). CDR1 and CDR2 from the germline V gene are LNHNV and YYDKDF (reference sequence). V dropped 5 bases and J dropped 5 bases, with 18 bases sitting between them. The CDR3 has 15 amino acids. DNA of the CDR3: TGTGCCACCAGCGGCCAACAGGGAACGGGCGAGACCCAGTACTTC. Translated: CATSGQQGTGETQYF. The whole variable domain, filled in from reference TRBV15 and TRBJ2-5, reads DAMVIQNPRYQVTQFGKPVTLSCSQTLNHNVMYWYQQKSSQAPKLLFHYYDKDFNNEADTPDNFQSRRPNTSFCFLDIRSPGLGDTAMYLCATSGQQGTGETQYFGPGTRLLVL.

This clonotype was found once. The chain joins TRBV2 to TRBJ2-1; 7 bases align to TRBD1. The germline V gene has CDR1 SNHLY and CDR2 FYNNEI. The CDR3 length is 17 residues. With 2 bases clipped from V and 7 bases from J, the junction kept 14 bases outside the gene matches. The chain's CDR3 is CASSERPTGLLGNEQFF. For the CDR3, the DNA is TGTGCCAGCAGTGAACGGCCGACAGGGCTTTTGGGAAATGAGCAGTTCTTC.

This clonotype was observed a few times. The CDR3 sequence is CASSPPLAGGGVTQYF. DNA of the CDR3: TGTGCCAGCAGCCCCCCTCTAGCGGGAGGGGGCGTGACCCAGTACTTC. V is TRBV4-2 and J is TRBJ2-5, with 12 bases fitting TRBD2. V dropped 4 bases and J dropped 7; count of bases not matched to a gene: 10. This CDR3 contains 16 residues. The germline V gene has CDR1 LGHNA and CDR2 YNFKEQ.

The V call is TRBV21-1, the J call TRBJ2-4. TRBV21-1 counts as a pseudogene. The CDR3 has 17 residues. The CDR3, as DNA: TGTGCCAGCAGCAAAGGAGGCAGTAAGGGAGCCAAAAACATTCAGTACTTC. The encoded protein is CASSKGGSKGAKNIQYF.

This clonotype was seen more than once but under ten times. A junction boundary mismatches the germline segment, possibly from a read error. The chain is built from TRBV20-1 and TRBJ2-7; 8 positions match TRBD2. The CDR3 contains 17 residues. Germline lookup yields CDR1 DFQATT and CDR2 SNEGSKA (reference sequence). This chain's CDR3 is CSPRDPPSSGSSYEQYF. The CDR3 coding sequence is TGCAGTCCTAGAGATCCCCCCTCGAGCGGGAGCTCCTACGAGCAGTACTTC.

The chain joins TRBV7-2 to TRBJ2-7; TRBD1 matches at 9 bases. The CDR3 runs 15 residues. After removal of 5 bases from V and 5 bases from J, the junction contained 10 bases not matched to a gene. Germline V gives CDR1 SGHTA, CDR2 FQGNSA. CDR3 nucleotides: TGTGCCAGCAGCCTCGTAACAGGGGGCAGGAACGAGCAGTACTTC. Amino acid sequence: CASSLVTGGRNEQYF.

The chain links TRBV5-1 to TRBJ2-1, with 10 bases fitting TRBD2. The DNA end is more similar to TRBJ2-7, so the J call may be wrong. Germline V gene data show CDR1 as SGHRS and CDR2 as YFSETQ. The CDR3 totals 15 residues. The CDR3 DNA reads as TGCGCCAGCAGCGCGGGACTAGCGTTCTACAATGAGCAGTACTTC. Translation: CASSAGLAFYNEQYF.

The gene calls are TRBV20-1 and TRBJ2-1, with TRBD2 matching over 11 bases. The CDR3 covers 14 residues. Germline V CDR1 and CDR2: DFQATT, SNEGSKA (reference sequence). Unmatched junction bases numbered 12, after V lost 5 bases and J lost 12 bases. The CDR3 region has the DNA TGCAGTGCTTCTCTAGCGGGGGGCCCCCTCGTGCAGTTCTTC. This sequence encodes CSASLAGGPLVQFF.

This CDR3 is CSRPPTSGGLTDTQYF. The DNA for the CDR3 is TGCAGCCGACCCCCGACTAGCGGGGGACTCACAGATACGCAGTATTTT. This chain uses TRBV29-1 with TRBJ2-3; 12 nucleotides align to TRBD2. The CDR3 is made up of 16 amino acids. CDR1 and CDR2 from the germline V gene are SQVTM and ANQGSEA. V dropped 8 bases and J dropped 2; count of bases not matched to a gene: 11.

Of note for this clonotype: This may arise from a read error, as a much more abundant clone is one base away. The V gene is TRBV6-5, the J gene TRBJ2-1; either TRBD1 or TRBD2 may supply D (5 bases each). This CDR3 is 15 amino acids long. The germline gives CDR1 MNHEY, CDR2 SVGAGI. Here the CDR3 reads CASSYLPGTNNGQFF. The CDR3 nucleotides read TGTGCCAGCAGTTACCTACCCGGGACCAACAATGGGCAGTTCTTC.

There are a few counts of this clonotype. The V and J genes are TRBV20-1 and TRBJ2-3, with 8 bases identical to TRBD1. CDR1 and CDR2 from the germline V gene are DFQATT and SNEGSKA (reference sequence). Trimming took 5 bases from V and 2 from J; bases not matched to a gene: 3. CDR3 length equals 13 residues. The CDR3 spells CSAEGQATDTQYF. CDR3 bases: TGCAGTGCTGAGGGACAGGCCACAGATACGCAGTATTTT.